This passage covers 2 T cell receptor beta chains from one sample sequenced in a study of metastatic and nonmetastatic thyroid tumors. TCRdb called clones again from the PCR reads with MiXCR. In the table there are about 28,000 clones, approximately 3.7% of which are singletons. Patients had received no treatment of any kind before thyroid surgery. The source material was blood. The source is a male donor with papillary thyroid cancer or a benign thyroid nodule (not recorded which). Some clones in this sample may be carry-over from other donors' samples.

This clone is classed as medium-sized. The chain recombines TRBV6-2 or TRBV6-3 with TRBJ1-1, with D maybe TRBD1 (5 bases). This CDR3 is built from 13 residues. CDR1 is MNHEY, CDR2 SVGEGT, per germline. V was clipped by 6 bases and J by 8 bases, with 16 bases between them. CDR3 sequence (DNA): TGTGCCAGCAGGCGGGACGGCGATTTCGAAGCTTTCTTT. The encoded protein is CASRRDGDFEAFF.

This clone was detected many times. This chain connects TRBV6-1 to TRBJ1-4; the D is unclear. Germline CDR1 is MNHNS and CDR2 is SASEGT. The ends were cut back, 1 base at V and 1 base at J, with 10 bases in the middle. The CDR3 extends over 16 amino acids. CDR3 residues: CASSEVYRRTNEKLFF. CDR3 bases: TGTGCCAGCAGTGAAGTCTATCGGCGAACTAATGAAAAACTGTTTTTT.